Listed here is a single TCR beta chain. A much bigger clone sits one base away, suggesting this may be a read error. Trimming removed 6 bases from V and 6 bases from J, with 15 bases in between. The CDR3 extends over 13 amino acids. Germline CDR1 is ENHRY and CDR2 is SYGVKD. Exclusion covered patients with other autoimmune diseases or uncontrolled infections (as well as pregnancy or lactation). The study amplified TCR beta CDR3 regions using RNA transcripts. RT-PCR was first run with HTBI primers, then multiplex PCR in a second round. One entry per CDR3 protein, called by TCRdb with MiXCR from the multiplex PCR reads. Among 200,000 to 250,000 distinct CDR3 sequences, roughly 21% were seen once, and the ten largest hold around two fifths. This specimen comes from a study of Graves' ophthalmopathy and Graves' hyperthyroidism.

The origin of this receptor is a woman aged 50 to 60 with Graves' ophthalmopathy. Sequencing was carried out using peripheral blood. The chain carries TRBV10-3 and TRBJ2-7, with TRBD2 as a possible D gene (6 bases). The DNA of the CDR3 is TGTGCCATCAGGGGCCAGGAGGGCGGCGAGCAGTACTTC. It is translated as CAIRGQEGGEQYF.